This entry lists 30 T cell receptor beta chains sequenced from one sample in a study of Ad26.COV2.S vaccination and SARS-CoV-2 variants. The method was immunoSEQ multiplex PCR; TCRdb's version includes in-frame clones alone and lacks a portion of them. The sample carries more than 300,000 clones, about 87% recorded once. The treatment here: approximately 18 received Ad26.COV2.S at low or high dose, single or two shots; about 5 received placebo; per-sample allocation not given. Sampling happened 63 days after the first vaccine or placebo injection. The sample in question was peripheral blood, obtained in a trial of Ad26.COV2.S vaccine versus placebo. These receptors were collected from a person between 18 and 65 years old who received the Ad26.COV2.S COVID-19 vaccine or a placebo.

This clone appeared a single time. This rearrangement joins TRBV7-3 to TRBJ2-1; D gene unclear. Trimming shortened V by 2 bases and J by 15 bases, and 14 bases separated the two germline ends. The CDR3 contains 12 residues. CDR1 SGHTA and CDR2 FQGTGA come from the germline V gene. The CDR3: CASSLGDRSMFF. The CDR3 nucleotides read TGTGCCAGCAGCTTAGGAGATAGGAGCATGTTCTTC.

The V and J genes are TRBV18 and TRBJ2-5; 7 positions match TRBD1. V lost 3 bases, J lost 2 bases, and 12 bases stayed unmatched. Germline CDR1 KGHSH, CDR2 LQKENI. The CDR3 extends over 17 amino acids. In DNA form, the CDR3 reads TGTGCCAGCTCACCGGGGATACAGGACAGGCGGCAAGAGACCCAGTACTTC. Its translation is CASSPGIQDRRQETQYF.

This clone was counted once. The rearrangement joins TRBV27 to TRBJ2-1; D not certain. CDR1 is MNHEY, CDR2 SMNVEV, per germline (reference sequence). CDR3 length: 15 amino acids. V gave up 0 bases and J gave up 9 bases, with 15 bases separating them. In nucleotides, the CDR3 is TGTGCCAGCAGTTTATCGGTCAATTTGGGTGGTGAGCAGTTCTTC. Its translation: CASSLSVNLGGEQFF.

This rearrangement joins TRBV14 to TRBJ2-7; 7 nucleotides align to TRBD2. CDR1 is SGHDN, CDR2 FVKESK, per germline. Losses at the gene ends were 0 bases for V and 10 bases for J; bases not matched to a gene: 0. This CDR3 has 11 amino acids. DNA for the CDR3: TGTGCCAGCAGCCAAGAGGGACTACAGTACTTC. It yields the protein CASSQEGLQYF. Combining the CDR3 with reference TRBV14 and TRBJ2-7 gives the whole variable domain EAGVTQFPSHSVIEKGQTVTLRCDPISGHDNLYWYRRVMGKEIKFLLHFVKESKQDESGMPNNRFLAERTGGTYSTLKVQPAELEDSGVYFCASSQEGLQYFGPGTRLTVT.

The table lists this clone with a count of one. CDR3 in DNA: TGTGCCAGCAGCTCAGGGGGTGGGGGCCTCTCTGGAAACACCATATATTTT. This translates into CASSSGGGGLSGNTIYF. The chain recombines TRBV9 with TRBJ1-3, with TRBD1 matching over 7 bases. CDR3 length: 17 amino acids. After removal of 4 bases from V and 0 bases from J, the junction contained 10 bases not matched to a gene. Germline V CDR1 and CDR2: SGDLS, YYNGEE.

This clone was seen a few times. The chain carries TRBV2 and TRBJ2-1; D unclear. The CDR3 is made up of 11 amino acids. With 10 bases removed from V and 9 bases from J, the gap between germline ends came to 13 bases. Germline-derived CDR1 and CDR2 are SNHLY and FYNNEI. In DNA form, the CDR3 reads TGTGCCACCTTGATTCTCCGTGAGCAGTTCTTC. Translating it yields CATLILREQFF. The variable domain in full, with the rest retrieved from reference TRBV2 and TRBJ2-1, is EPEVTQTPSHQVTQMGQEVILRCVPISNHLYFYWYRQILGQKVEFLVSFYNNEISEKSEIFDDQFSVERPDGSNFTLKIRSTKLEDSAMYFCATLILREQFFGPGTRLTVL.

The chain carries TRBV5-1 and TRBJ1-2, with 9 bases identical to TRBD1. CDR1 and CDR2 (germline): SGHRS, YFSETQ. With V trimmed by 4 bases and J by 4 bases, 11 bases remained unmatched. This CDR3 has 16 amino acids. In DNA form, the CDR3 reads TGCGCCAGCAGCACAACCACGACAGGGGGTAGCTATGGCTACACCTTC. This gives the protein CASSTTTTGGSYGYTF. Using reference TRBV5-1 and TRBJ1-2 for the parts outside the CDR3, the full variable domain is KAGVTQTPRYLIKTRGQQVTLSCSPISGHRSVSWYQQTPGQGLQFLFEYFSETQRNKGNFPGRFSGRQFSNSRSEMNVSTLELGDSALYLCASSTTTTGGSYGYTFGSGTRLTVV.

The chain joins TRBV21-1 to TRBJ1-5; the DNA was not used to check the table's D call, TRBD1. TRBV21-1 is labeled a pseudogene. The CDR3 totals 13 residues. CDR3 DNA: TGTGCCAAAAGAAAGCCCCAGGGGCAGCCCCAGCATTTT. Translating it yields CAKRKPQGQPQHF.

The chain employs TRBV4-1 and TRBJ1-4; TRBD1 matches at 10 bases. This CDR3 is 15 amino acids long. V shed 8 bases and J 4 bases; nucleotides not matched to a gene: 7. Per the germline V gene, CDR1 is MGHRA and CDR2 is YSYEKL. Here the CDR3 reads CASSRDRGLNEKLFF. CDR3 coding DNA: TGCGCCAGCTCTCGGGACAGGGGCCTTAATGAAAAACTGTTTTTT.

For the CDR3, the DNA is TGTGCCAGCAGCCAGACTAGCGGGGAGACCGGGGAGCTGTTTTTT. As protein: CASSQTSGETGELFF. J is TRBJ2-2 and V is TRBV5-4; 11 positions agree with TRBD2. This CDR3 has 15 amino acids. Looked up from germline, CDR1 is SGHNT and CDR2 is YYREEE (reference sequence). The V and J ends lost 4 bases and 5 bases, in that order; junction bases with no gene match: 4.

The rearrangement uses TRBV28 and TRBJ1-4; 7 bases agree with TRBD1. Germline lookup yields CDR1 MDHEN and CDR2 SYDVKM. The CDR3 has 14 residues. V trimming: 10 bases; J trimming: 5 bases; junction bases outside the gene matches: 10. The CDR3 bases are TGTGCCACCTGGATGCGACAGGGAAATGAAAAACTGTTTTTT. Its protein is CATWMRQGNEKLFF.

The chain employs TRBV7-9 and TRBJ2-1; 12 bases fit TRBD2. J gave up 9 bases and V 5 bases, and 5 bases lay outside the gene matches. The germline V gene has CDR1 SEHNR and CDR2 FQNEAQ (reference sequence). There are 14 residues in the CDR3. The CDR3 here is CASSLLAGGFEQFF. The CDR3 DNA reads as TGTGCCAGCAGCCTACTAGCGGGAGGTTTTGAGCAGTTCTTC.

The chain recombines TRBV19 with TRBJ1-2; the D gene is possibly TRBD1 (5 bases). The length of the CDR3 is 13 residues. The V and J ends lost 3 bases and 2 bases respectively, with 7 bases between them. Germline V gene lookup returns CDR1 LNHDA and CDR2 SQIVND (reference sequence). The CDR3 loop is CASSMPGNYGYTF. CDR3 bases: TGTGCCAGTAGTATGCCAGGGAACTATGGCTACACCTTC.

The V gene is TRBV27, the J gene TRBJ2-3; 7 bases are a match to TRBD2. CDR1 is MNHEY, CDR2 SMNVEV, per germline (reference sequence). V dropped 6 bases and J dropped 4; count of bases not matched to a gene: 13. The length of the CDR3 is 16 residues. Written as DNA, the CDR3 is TGTGCCAGCAGCCCACGGACTAGTCATAACCCAGATACGCAGTATTTT. It codes for CASSPRTSHNPDTQYF.

This clone came up once. The rearrangement links TRBV9 to TRBJ1-5; unclear D gene. Looked up from germline, CDR1 is SGDLS and CDR2 is YYNGEE. V lost 3 bases, J lost 0 bases, and 7 bases lay in between. The CDR3 covers 14 residues. DNA of the CDR3: TGTGCCAGCAGCGGGGGAGCTAGCAATCAGCCCCAGCATTTT. Translation gives CASSGGASNQPQHF. Looking up the rest from reference TRBV9 and TRBJ1-5 gives the full variable domain: DSGVTQTPKHLITATGQRVTLRCSPRSGDLSVYWYQQSLDQGLQFLIQYYNGEERAKGNILERFSAQQFPDLHSELNLSSLELGDSALYFCASSGGASNQPQHFGDGTRLSIL.

This rearrangement joins TRBV29-1 to TRBJ1-1; D is possibly TRBD1 (5 bases). Germline CDR1 and CDR2: SQVTM and ANQGSEA. CDR3 length: 14 amino acids. CDR3 sequence reads: CSAQEGTMNTEAFF. The CDR3 DNA reads TGCAGTGCTCAGGAGGGGACCATGAACACTGAAGCTTTCTTT.

The chain links TRBV5-1 to TRBJ1-6, with 8 bases identical to TRBD1. After removal of 4 bases from V and 7 bases from J, the junction contained 10 bases not matched to a gene. This CDR3 is built from 16 residues. Germline V lookup: CDR1 SGHRS, CDR2 YFSETQ. Here the CDR3 DNA reads TGCGCCAGCAGCCAAAACACCGGGACAGGAAATTCACCCCTCCACTTT. Encoded protein: CASSQNTGTGNSPLHF.

V gene TRBV11-2 combines with J gene TRBJ1-2; D gene unclear. The V end was cut by 1 base, the J end by 2 bases, with 14 bases between. The CDR3 has 16 residues. Germline CDR1 is SGHAT and CDR2 is FQNNGV. CDR3 residues: CASSLGTETLNYGYTF. CDR3 coding DNA: TGTGCCAGCAGCTTAGGGACGGAGACTCTAAACTATGGCTACACCTTC.

A few counts support this clone. The CDR3 nucleotides are TGTGCCACCAGCACCCGCAACACTGAAGCTTTCTTT. It yields the protein CATSTRNTEAFF. The chain joins TRBV15 to TRBJ1-1; D remains ambiguous. Germline loops: CDR1 LNHNV, CDR2 YYDKDF (reference sequence). The CDR3 contains 12 residues. Between the trimmed V and J ends, which lost 4 bases and 2 bases, there was a span of 5 bases.

The chain combines TRBV7-9 with TRBJ1-5; D might be TRBD1 (5 bases). The CDR3 has 12 amino acids. The V gene's germline CDR1 is SEHNR and CDR2 FQNEAQ (reference sequence). Trimming left V 11 bases short and J 5 bases short, with 13 bases between. Here the CDR3 DNA reads TGTGCCTCCGGGACTGAGTATCAGCCCCAGCATTTT. Translated, it gives CASGTEYQPQHF.

This chain joins TRBV3-1 (or the pseudogene TRBV3-2) and TRBJ1-4; D unresolved. Per germline, CDR1 LGHDT and CDR2 YNNKEL (reference sequence). The CDR3 spans 15 residues. V was clipped by 4 bases and J by 7 bases, with 16 bases between them. In nucleotides, the CDR3 is TGTGCCAGCAGCCCAAGGTCCCCCCGAGGTGAAAAACTGTTTTTT. Protein product: CASSPRSPRGEKLFF.

This chain links TRBV29-1 with TRBJ1-1, with TRBD1 matching over 9 bases. The CDR3 loop spans 13 amino acids. V lost 7 bases to trimming and J lost 8 bases; unmatched junction nucleotides: 11. CDR1 SQVTM and CDR2 ANQGSEA come from the germline V gene. In DNA, the CDR3 is TGCAGCGCCCTGAAGGGGGACAGGGTCGAAGCTTTCTTT. It yields the protein CSALKGDRVEAFF.

The chain couples TRBV5-4 to TRBJ2-1; D ambiguous. Per germline, CDR1 SGHNT and CDR2 YYREEE (reference sequence). This CDR3 is 17 amino acids long. Trimming took 4 bases from V and 3 from J, leaving 20 bases between them. The CDR3 DNA follows: TGTGCCAGCAGCATCCCGGAAGGTATGGCGAGCTACAATGAGCAGTTCTTC. Its translation: CASSIPEGMASYNEQFF.

This chain connects TRBV28 to TRBJ1-4; D is unclear. The CDR3 length is 13 residues. V lost 7 bases to trimming and J lost 10 bases, with 16 bases between them. Germline CDR1 and CDR2: MDHEN and SYDVKM. The CDR3 region has the DNA TGTGCCAGCACGTTCCTACCGGGAGGAAAACTGTTTTTT. Protein: CASTFLPGGKLFF.

The DNA of the CDR3 is TGTGCCAGCAGTTACGCAGCCGGGGAGCTGTTTTTT. As protein: CASSYAAGELFF. The chain employs TRBV6-2 or TRBV6-3 and TRBJ2-2; D gene ambiguous. Trimming pared 2 bases from V and 6 bases from J, leaving 4 bases between. This CDR3 spans 12 amino acids. From germline, CDR1 is MNHEY and CDR2 SVGEGT.

The rearrangement links TRBV10-3 to TRBJ2-5; 10 bases match TRBD2. CDR3 length equals 18 residues. Germline CDR1 reads ENHRY; CDR2 reads SYGVKD. The junction had 14 bases not matched to a gene; V was cut back by 5 bases and J by 2 bases. CDR3 region: CAISLGTSVSTLQETQYF. In nucleotides, the CDR3 is TGTGCCATCAGTCTAGGGACTAGCGTCTCTACACTTCAAGAGACCCAGTACTTC.

This clone is a singleton in its sample. This chain uses TRBV9 with TRBJ2-5; D possibly corresponds to TRBD1 (5 bases). Germline CDR1 is SGDLS and CDR2 is YYNGEE. This CDR3 contains 12 residues. V dropped 3 bases and J dropped 5 bases, with 8 bases sitting between them. This CDR3 reads CASSDQGETQYF. CDR3 bases: TGTGCCAGCAGCGACCAGGGTGAGACCCAGTACTTC.

V and J are TRBV29-1 and TRBJ1-2, with D tentatively TRBD1 (6 bases). CDR1 and CDR2 from the germline V gene are SQVTM and ANQGSEA. V was cut by 4 bases and J by 2 bases, with 14 bases left in between. The length of the CDR3 is 14 residues. The CDR3 region has the DNA TGCAGCGTTGCTATGACAGGTATCAACTATGGCTACACCTTC. Translated: CSVAMTGINYGYTF.

This clone was recorded once. The chain recombines TRBV9 with TRBJ2-3; D call uncertain. The CDR3 totals 19 residues. The V gene's germline CDR1 is SGDLS and CDR2 YYNGEE. The V and J ends lost 3 bases and 6 bases respectively, with 29 bases between them. The CDR3 region has the DNA TGTGCCAGCAGCGCCCGCCCCTACAGACCCCGGACGGAAGGGGATACGCAGTATTTT. Translation gives CASSARPYRPRTEGDTQYF.

The chain carries TRBV7-9 and TRBJ2-3; unclear D gene. Between the trimmed V and J ends, which lost 6 bases and 3 bases, there was a span of 16 bases. This CDR3 is 15 amino acids long. Germline lookup yields CDR1 SEHNR and CDR2 FQNEAQ (reference sequence). The CDR3 here is CASSSRALGTDTQYF. DNA for the CDR3: TGTGCCAGCAGTTCTCGTGCCCTAGGGACAGATACGCAGTATTTT.